The rows below give T cell receptor beta chains drawn from one sample of a study of early T cells in non-severe SARS-CoV-2 infection. TCRdb independently ran MiXCR on the 5' RACE reads; one entry per CDR3 protein. The sample includes 59,000 or so distinct CDR3 sequences, 10% to 15% of them seen just once. The specimen was whole blood, collected at baseline. All receptors derive from an adult who was a healthcare worker with PCR-confirmed SARS-CoV-2 infection or an uninfected control (not recorded which). Both conserved end residues are part of each CDR3. D genes are given only for firm matches. Clone size is stated in some rows and not others, as once, few, many or a class when expanded.

clone_size	d_call	j_call	v_call	cdr3_aa	cdr3_nt
many	TRBD1	TRBJ2-5	TRBV10-2	CASTRVTGAQETQYF	TGCGCCAGCACGCGTGTGACAGGGGCCCAAGAGACCCAGTACTTC
few	-	TRBJ2-5	TRBV7-6	CASSPLDIQETQYF	TGTGCCAGCAGCCCACTGGACATTCAAGAGACCCAGTACTTC
-	TRBD2	TRBJ2-1	TRBV5-4	CASSFSGETYEQFF	TGTGCCAGCAGCTTTAGCGGGGAGACATATGAGCAGTTCTTC
few	-	TRBJ1-1	TRBV18	CASSPGYQGMRAEAFF	TGTGCCAGCTCACCGGGTTATCAGGGGATGCGAGCTGAAGCTTTCTTT
many	TRBD2	TRBJ2-7	TRBV7-9	CASSFELAREQYF	TGTGCCAGCAGCTTTGAACTAGCGCGCGAGCAGTACTTC
few	TRBD1	TRBJ2-7	TRBV6-2/TRBV6-3	CASSYPGQNSYEQYF	TGTGCCAGCAGTTACCCGGGACAGAATTCTTACGAGCAGTACTTC
many	TRBD1	TRBJ2-1	TRBV6-5	CASTLDRDHYNEQFF	TGTGCCAGCACTTTGGACAGGGATCACTACAATGAGCAGTTCTTC
-	-	TRBJ2-7	TRBV27	CASSPPGTWNREQYF	TGTGCCAGCAGTCCCCCCGGGACGTGGAATAGGGAGCAGTACTTC
many	-	TRBJ2-2	TRBV6-2/TRBV6-3	CASSLTEGAGELFF	TGTGCCAGCAGCCTTACCGAGGGGGCCGGGGAGCTGTTTTTT
many	TRBD2	TRBJ2-4	TRBV2	CASTDPSGRAKNIQYF	TGTGCCAGCACCGACCCTAGCGGGAGAGCCAAAAACATTCAGTACTTC
-	-	TRBJ1-2	TRBV6-5	CASSYSPSDPRTLEDYGYTF	TGTGCCAGCAGCTACTCCCCGTCAGACCCTCGGACCCTCGAGGACTATGGCTACACCTTC
-	-	TRBJ1-1	TRBV20-1	CSASFGGMNTEAFF	TGCAGTGCTAGTTTTGGGGGCATGAACACTGAAGCTTTCTTT
many	-	TRBJ2-2	TRBV11-2	CASSLGVPGELFF	TGTGCCAGCAGCTTAGGGGTTCCCGGGGAGCTGTTTTTT
few	TRBD1	TRBJ2-7	TRBV29-1	CSVFLDRGHEQYF	TGCAGCGTGTTCTTGGACAGGGGCCACGAGCAGTACTTC
few	TRBD2	TRBJ2-1	TRBV28	CASSLGSLAAEQFF	TGTGCCAGCAGTTTAGGTAGTCTAGCGGCCGAGCAGTTCTTC
once	TRBD1	TRBJ1-4	TRBV7-9	CASSSGQAPTNEKLFF	TGTGCCAGCAGCTCCGGACAGGCCCCAACTAATGAAAAACTGTTTTTT
-	-	TRBJ2-7	TRBV28	CASSDPEGWSSYEQYF	TGTGCCAGCAGTGACCCCGAAGGCTGGAGCTCCTACGAGCAGTACTTC
-	TRBD1	TRBJ2-2	TRBV19	CASSILGTGNTGELFF	TGTGCCAGTAGTATTCTCGGGACAGGGAACACCGGGGAGCTGTTTTTT
-	-	TRBJ2-1	TRBV28	CASTPPQGGGFF	TGTGCCAGCACTCCTCCTCAAGGGGGAGGGTTCTTC
-	TRBD2	TRBJ2-1	TRBV29-1	CSVAGGPYNEQFF	TGCAGCGTGGCGGGGGGCCCCTACAATGAGCAGTTCTTC
-	-	TRBJ2-7	TRBV5-8	CASSISRVYEQYF	TGTGCCAGCAGCATCAGTCGGGTATACGAGCAGTACTTC
-	-	TRBJ1-1	TRBV29-1	CSAWPGAVKNTEAFF	TGCAGCGCCTGGCCGGGGGCAGTTAAGAACACTGAAGCTTTCTTT
few	-	TRBJ2-3	TRBV28	CASSSRTNTDTQYF	TGTGCCAGCAGCTCCCGGACTAATACAGATACGCAGTATTTT
few	-	TRBJ1-1	TRBV2	CASHRVNTEAFF	TGTGCCAGTCACAGGGTGAACACTGAAGCTTTCTTT
few	-	TRBJ1-2	TRBV30	CAWRGLNYGYTF	TGTGCCTGGAGGGGCCTGAACTATGGCTACACCTTC
-	-	TRBJ2-5	TRBV6-2/TRBV6-3	CASSYGGTQYF	TGTGCCAGCAGTTACGGAGGGACCCAGTACTTC
few	TRBD1	TRBJ1-6	TRBV27	CASSQAGTGGITLHF	TGTGCCAGCAGCCAAGCAGGGACAGGGGGCATAACCCTCCACTTT
few	-	TRBJ2-3	TRBV20-1	CSARPLFGTRGATQYF	TGCAGTGCTAGACCGTTATTCGGGACTCGTGGCGCTACGCAGTATTTT
-	TRBD1	TRBJ2-3	TRBV5-4	CASSLAGQGGAADTQYF	TGTGCCAGCAGCTTGGCGGGACAGGGAGGAGCGGCAGATACGCAGTATTTT
-	-	TRBJ2-7	TRBV4-3	CASSPTPAGYEQYF	TGCGCCAGCAGCCCAACACCTGCGGGCTACGAGCAGTACTTC
few	-	TRBJ1-4	TRBV11-2	CASRLASQGEKLFF	TGTGCCAGCCGTCTCGCCTCTCAGGGAGAAAAACTGTTTTTT
-	TRBD2	TRBJ2-5	TRBV20-1	CSAMGLAGGREETQYF	TGCAGTGCCATGGGACTAGCGGGAGGCCGTGAAGAGACCCAGTACTTC
few	-	TRBJ2-3	TRBV10-2	CASSADRLSTDTQYF	TGCGCCAGCAGTGCTGACAGGCTCAGCACAGATACGCAGTATTTT
-	-	TRBJ1-4	TRBV7-2	CASSPGGGDEKLFF	TGTGCCAGCAGCCCCGGAGGTGGGGATGAAAAACTGTTTTTT
-	TRBD2	TRBJ2-3	TRBV18	CASSPGRFTSVPDTQYF	TGTGCCAGCTCACCAGGCCGTTTCACTAGCGTCCCAGATACGCAGTATTTT
many	TRBD1	TRBJ1-4	TRBV28	CASSPDREREKLFF	TGTGCCAGCAGCCCGGACAGGGAGAGAGAAAAACTGTTTTTT
few	-	TRBJ2-5	TRBV6-6	CASSPSIPETQYF	TGTGCCAGCAGCCCCAGCATTCCCGAGACCCAGTACTTC
-	-	TRBJ1-3	TRBV7-9	CASSLESSATIYF	TGTGCCAGCAGCTTAGAGAGCTCTGCGACCATATATTTT
-	TRBD2	TRBJ2-3	TRBV5-1	CASSPRRAGVTDTQYF	TGCGCCAGCAGCCCGCGGAGAGCGGGAGTCACAGATACGCAGTATTTT
many	TRBD2	TRBJ2-3	TRBV7-8	CASSQRTSGYSSDTQYF	TGTGCCAGCAGTCAGAGGACTAGCGGGTACTCATCAGATACGCAGTATTTT
many	TRBD1	TRBJ2-2	TRBV11-2	CASSLQGANTGELFF	TGTGCCAGCAGCCTCCAGGGGGCGAACACCGGGGAGCTGTTTTTT
few	TRBD2	TRBJ2-1	TRBV7-6	CASSAQSILTSDEQFF	TGTGCCAGCAGCGCTCAAAGTATACTAACTAGCGATGAGCAGTTCTTC
medium-sized	-	TRBJ1-2	TRBV7-9	CASSLGRSYGYTF	TGTGCCAGCAGCTTGGGACGGAGCTATGGCTACACCTTC
few	-	TRBJ1-1	TRBV4-2	CASSLTGTSTEAFF	TGTGCCAGCAGTCTCACAGGCACCTCCACTGAAGCTTTCTTT
many	TRBD1	TRBJ2-7	TRBV5-1	CASSLEGGPPYEQYF	TGCGCCAGCAGCTTAGAAGGGGGCCCCCCCTACGAGCAGTACTTC
few	TRBD1	TRBJ2-7	TRBV4-1	CASSHLGQGDGEQYF	TGCGCCAGCAGCCACCTGGGACAGGGGGACGGGGAGCAGTACTTC
-	-	TRBJ1-1	TRBV10-3	CAISVGETEAFF	TGTGCCATCAGTGTAGGGGAGACTGAAGCTTTCTTT
few	TRBD1	TRBJ2-2	TRBV11-2	CASSVTIRTGTGYTGELFF	TGTGCCAGCAGTGTCACTATTCGAACCGGGACAGGGTACACCGGGGAGCTGTTTTTT
-	-	TRBJ2-5	TRBV18	CASSPPGVKETQYF	TGTGCCAGCTCACCACCGGGAGTAAAAGAGACCCAGTACTTC
many	-	TRBJ1-1	TRBV27	CASSVRAAYTEAFF	TGTGCCAGCAGTGTCAGGGCCGCGTACACTGAAGCTTTCTTT
few	-	TRBJ1-5	TRBV7-2	CASSLDGGQPQHF	TGTGCCAGCAGCTTAGACGGGGGTCAGCCCCAGCATTTT